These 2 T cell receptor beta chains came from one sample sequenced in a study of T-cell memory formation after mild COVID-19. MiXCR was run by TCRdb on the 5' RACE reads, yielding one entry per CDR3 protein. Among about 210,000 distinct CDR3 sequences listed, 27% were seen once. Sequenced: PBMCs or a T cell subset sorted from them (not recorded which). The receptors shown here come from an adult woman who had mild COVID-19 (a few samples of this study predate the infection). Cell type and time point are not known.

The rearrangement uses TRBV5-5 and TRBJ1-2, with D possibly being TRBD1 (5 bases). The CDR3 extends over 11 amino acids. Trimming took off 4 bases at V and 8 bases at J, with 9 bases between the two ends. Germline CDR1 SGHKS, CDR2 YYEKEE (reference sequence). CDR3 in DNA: TGTGCCAGCAGCCGCGGGGGGGGCTACACCTTC. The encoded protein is CASSRGGGYTF.

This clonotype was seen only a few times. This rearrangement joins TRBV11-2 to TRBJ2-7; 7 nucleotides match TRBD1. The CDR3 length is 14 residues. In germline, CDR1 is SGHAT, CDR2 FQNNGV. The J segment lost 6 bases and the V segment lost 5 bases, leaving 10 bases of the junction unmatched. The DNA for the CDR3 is TGTGCCAGCAGCGGTGACAGGGTCCCGCCCGAGCAGTACTTC. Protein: CASSGDRVPPEQYF.